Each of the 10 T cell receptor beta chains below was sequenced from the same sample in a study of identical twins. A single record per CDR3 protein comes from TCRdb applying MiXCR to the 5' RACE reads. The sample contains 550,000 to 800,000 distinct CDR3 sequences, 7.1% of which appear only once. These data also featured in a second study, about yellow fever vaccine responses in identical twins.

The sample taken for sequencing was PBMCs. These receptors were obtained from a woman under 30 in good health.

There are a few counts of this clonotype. The CDR3 DNA reads TGTGCCAGCAGCTTAGAGGTACTCCAGGGCACAGATACGCAGTATTTT. Its translation is CASSLEVLQGTDTQYF. V gene TRBV7-6 combines with J gene TRBJ2-3; no firm D call. V lost 1 base and J lost 1, with 12 bases in between. The length of the CDR3 is 16 residues. Germline V gene data show CDR1 as SGHVS and CDR2 as FNYEAQ.

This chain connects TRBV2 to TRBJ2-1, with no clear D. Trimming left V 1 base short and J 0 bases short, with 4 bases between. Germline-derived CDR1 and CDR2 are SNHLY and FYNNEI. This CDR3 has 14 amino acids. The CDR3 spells CASSEESSYNEQFF. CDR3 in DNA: TGTGCCAGCAGTGAAGAGTCCTCCTACAATGAGCAGTTCTTC.

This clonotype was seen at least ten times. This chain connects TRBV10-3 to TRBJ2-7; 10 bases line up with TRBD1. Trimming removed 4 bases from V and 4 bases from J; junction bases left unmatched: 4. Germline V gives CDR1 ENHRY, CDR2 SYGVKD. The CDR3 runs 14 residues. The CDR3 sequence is CAISAGQGTYEQYV. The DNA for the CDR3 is TGTGCCATCAGTGCGGGACAGGGGACTTACGAGCAGTACGTC.

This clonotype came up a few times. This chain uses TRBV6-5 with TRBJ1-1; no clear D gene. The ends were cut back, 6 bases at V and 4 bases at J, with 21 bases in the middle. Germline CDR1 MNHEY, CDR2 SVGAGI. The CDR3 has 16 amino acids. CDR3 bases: TGTGCCAGCAGCTATTACCCCCGGGCCGGAGTCACTGAAGCTTTCTTT. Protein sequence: CASSYYPRAGVTEAFF.

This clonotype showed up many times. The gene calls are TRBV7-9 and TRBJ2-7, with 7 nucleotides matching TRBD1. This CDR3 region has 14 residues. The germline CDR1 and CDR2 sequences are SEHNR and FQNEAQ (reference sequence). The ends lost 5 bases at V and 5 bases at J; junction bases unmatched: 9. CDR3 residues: CASSVFTGVHEQYF. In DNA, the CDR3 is TGTGCCAGCAGCGTCTTTACAGGGGTCCACGAGCAGTACTTC.

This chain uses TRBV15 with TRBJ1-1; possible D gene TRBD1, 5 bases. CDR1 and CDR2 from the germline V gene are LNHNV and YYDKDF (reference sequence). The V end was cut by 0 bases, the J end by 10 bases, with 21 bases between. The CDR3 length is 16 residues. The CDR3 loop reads CATSRDRGAGVPGAFF. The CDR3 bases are TGTGCCACCAGCAGAGATCGAGGGGCGGGCGTACCAGGAGCTTTCTTT.

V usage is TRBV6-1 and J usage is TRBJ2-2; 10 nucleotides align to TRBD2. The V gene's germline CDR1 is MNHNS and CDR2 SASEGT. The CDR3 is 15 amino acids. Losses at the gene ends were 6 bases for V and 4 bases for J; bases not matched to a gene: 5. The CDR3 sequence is CASSRTSGLTGELFF. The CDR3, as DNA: TGTGCCAGCAGCCGGACTAGCGGCCTCACCGGGGAGCTGTTTTTT.

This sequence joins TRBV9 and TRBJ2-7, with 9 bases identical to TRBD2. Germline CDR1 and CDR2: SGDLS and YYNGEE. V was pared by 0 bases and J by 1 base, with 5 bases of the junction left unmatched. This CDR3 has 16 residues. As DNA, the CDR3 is TGTGCCAGCAGCGTAGATGCTAGCGGGGCTTCCTACGAGCAGTACTTC. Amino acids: CASSVDASGASYEQYF.

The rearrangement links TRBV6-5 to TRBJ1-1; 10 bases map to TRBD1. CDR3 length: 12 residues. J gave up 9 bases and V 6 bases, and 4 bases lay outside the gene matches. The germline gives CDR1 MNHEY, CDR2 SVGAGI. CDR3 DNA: TGTGCCAGCAGACGTGACAGGGGGCAAGCTTTCTTT. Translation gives CASRRDRGQAFF.

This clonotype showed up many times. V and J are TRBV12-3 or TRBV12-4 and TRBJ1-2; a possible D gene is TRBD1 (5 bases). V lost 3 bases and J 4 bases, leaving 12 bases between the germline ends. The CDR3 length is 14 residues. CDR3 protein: CASSFRRDLYGYTF. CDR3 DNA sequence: TGTGCCAGCAGTTTTAGGAGGGACCTCTATGGCTACACCTTC.